This T cell receptor beta chain was sequenced for a study of cytomegalovirus exposure and HLA in healthy donors. The overall study: It was reported in a later analysis that the 95 to 150 validation repertoires used the same platform as the 550 to 800 first-cohort repertoires.

Measured with immunoSEQ multiplex PCR; TCRdb has only the in-frame clones, and not every one. The profile shows under 150,000 clones, about nine tenths of them singletons. With regard to this clone: Antigen unknown.

The roughly 120-subject validation cohort, separate from the 666-subject first cohort, included the donors. CDR3 length: 16 residues. CDR1 LNHDA and CDR2 SQIVND come from the germline V gene (reference sequence). V lost 0 bases and J lost 10; bases outside the gene matches: 10. Whole-study findings and limits: The classifier, whose performance was assessed in both the original and validation cohorts, reportedly diagnosed cytomegalovirus status with high specificity and sensitivity.

The sequenced material came from PBMCs. This sequence joins TRBV19 and TRBJ1-4, with TRBD1 identical over 8 bases. This sequence was found in a man between 18 and 29 years old in good health and CMV-seronegative. DNA for the CDR3: TGTGCCAGTAGTATAGATCCGGGACAGGTTGATAGAAAACTGTTTTTT. Translated: CASSIDPGQVDRKLFF.